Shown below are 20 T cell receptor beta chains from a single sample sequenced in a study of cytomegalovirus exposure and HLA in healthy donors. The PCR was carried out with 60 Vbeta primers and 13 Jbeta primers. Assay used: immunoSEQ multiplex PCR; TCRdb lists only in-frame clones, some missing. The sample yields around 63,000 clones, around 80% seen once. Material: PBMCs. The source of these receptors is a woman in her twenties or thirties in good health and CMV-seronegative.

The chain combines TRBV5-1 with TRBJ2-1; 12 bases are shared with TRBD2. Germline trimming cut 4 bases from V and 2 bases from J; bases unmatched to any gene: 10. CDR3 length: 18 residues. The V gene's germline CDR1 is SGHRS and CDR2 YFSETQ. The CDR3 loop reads CASSRQISSGRAYNEQFF. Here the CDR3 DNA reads TGCGCCAGCAGCCGTCAGATATCTAGCGGGAGGGCCTACAATGAGCAGTTCTTC.

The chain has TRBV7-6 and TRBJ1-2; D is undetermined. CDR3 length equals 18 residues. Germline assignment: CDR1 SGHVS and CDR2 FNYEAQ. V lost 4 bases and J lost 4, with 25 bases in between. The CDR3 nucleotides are TGTGCCAGCAGCTCAACGGCGGAGGGTCCAGGAGGAGGCTATGGCTACACCTTC. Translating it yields CASSSTAEGPGGGYGYTF.

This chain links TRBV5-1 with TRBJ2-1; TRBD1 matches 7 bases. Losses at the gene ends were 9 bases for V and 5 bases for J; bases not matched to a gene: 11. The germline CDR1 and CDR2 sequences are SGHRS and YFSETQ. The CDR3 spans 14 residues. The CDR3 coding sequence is TGCGCCACCTCGTTGGGACAGCTAGACAATGAGCAGTTCTTC. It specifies CATSLGQLDNEQFF. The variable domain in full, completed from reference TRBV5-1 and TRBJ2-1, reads KAGVTQTPRYLIKTRGQQVTLSCSPISGHRSVSWYQQTPGQGLQFLFEYFSETQRNKGNFPGRFSGRQFSNSRSEMNVSTLELGDSALYLCATSLGQLDNEQFFGPGTRLTVL.

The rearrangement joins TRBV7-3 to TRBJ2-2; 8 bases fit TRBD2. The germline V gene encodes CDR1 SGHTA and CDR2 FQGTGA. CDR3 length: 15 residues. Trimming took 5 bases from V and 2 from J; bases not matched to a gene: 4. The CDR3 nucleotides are TGTGCCAGCAGCGTCATAGCGGGAAACACCGGGGAGCTGTTTTTT. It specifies CASSVIAGNTGELFF.

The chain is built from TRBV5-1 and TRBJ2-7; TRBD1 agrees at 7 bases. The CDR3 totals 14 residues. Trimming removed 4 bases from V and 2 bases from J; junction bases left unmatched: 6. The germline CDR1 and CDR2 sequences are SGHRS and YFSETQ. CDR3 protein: CASSGGQRTYEQYF. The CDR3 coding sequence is TGCGCCAGCAGCGGGGGACAGAGGACCTACGAGCAGTACTTC.

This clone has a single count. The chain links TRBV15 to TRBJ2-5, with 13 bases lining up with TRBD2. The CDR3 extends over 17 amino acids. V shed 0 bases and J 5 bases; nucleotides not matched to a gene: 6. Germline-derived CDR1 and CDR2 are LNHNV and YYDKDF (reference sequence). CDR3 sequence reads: CATSRDLGTSGTETQYF. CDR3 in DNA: TGTGCCACCAGCAGAGATCTCGGGACTAGCGGGACGGAGACCCAGTACTTC.

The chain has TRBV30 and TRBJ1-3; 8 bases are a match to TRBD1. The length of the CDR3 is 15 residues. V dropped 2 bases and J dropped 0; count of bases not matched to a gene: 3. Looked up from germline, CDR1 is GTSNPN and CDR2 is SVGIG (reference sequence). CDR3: CAWSRTGNSGNTIYF. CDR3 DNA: TGTGCCTGGAGTAGGACAGGGAACTCTGGAAACACCATATATTTT.

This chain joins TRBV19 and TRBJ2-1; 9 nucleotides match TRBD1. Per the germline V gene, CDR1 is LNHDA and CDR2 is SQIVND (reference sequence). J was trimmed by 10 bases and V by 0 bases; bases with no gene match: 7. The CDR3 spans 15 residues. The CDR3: CASSIEGTGLREQFF. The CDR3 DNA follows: TGTGCCAGTAGTATAGAGGGGACAGGGTTAAGAGAGCAGTTCTTC.

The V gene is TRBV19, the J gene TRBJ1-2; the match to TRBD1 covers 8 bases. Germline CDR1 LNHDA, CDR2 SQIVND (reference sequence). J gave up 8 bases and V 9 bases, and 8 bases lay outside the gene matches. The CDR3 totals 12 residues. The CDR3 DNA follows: TGTGCCAGCACCGGGACAGGTCGGGGCTACACCTTC. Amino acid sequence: CASTGTGRGYTF. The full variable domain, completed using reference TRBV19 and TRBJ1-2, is DGGITQSPKYLFRKEGQNVTLSCEQNLNHDAMYWYRQDPGQGLRLIYYSQIVNDFQKGDIAEGYSVSREKKESFPLTVTSAQKNPTAFYLCASTGTGRGYTFGSGTRLTVV.

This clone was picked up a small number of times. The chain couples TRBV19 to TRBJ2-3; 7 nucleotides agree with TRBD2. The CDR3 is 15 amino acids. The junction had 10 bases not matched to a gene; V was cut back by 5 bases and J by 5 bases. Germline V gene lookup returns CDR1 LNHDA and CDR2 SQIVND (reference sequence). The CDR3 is CASSVPSGLQDTQYF. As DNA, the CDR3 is TGTGCCAGTAGTGTACCTAGCGGTCTGCAAGATACGCAGTATTTT.

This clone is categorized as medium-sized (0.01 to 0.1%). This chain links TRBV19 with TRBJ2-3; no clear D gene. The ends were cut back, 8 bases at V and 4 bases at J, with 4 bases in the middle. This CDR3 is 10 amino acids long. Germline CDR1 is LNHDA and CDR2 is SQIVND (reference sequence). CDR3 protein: CASEADTQYF. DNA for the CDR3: TGTGCCAGTGAGGCAGATACGCAGTATTTT.

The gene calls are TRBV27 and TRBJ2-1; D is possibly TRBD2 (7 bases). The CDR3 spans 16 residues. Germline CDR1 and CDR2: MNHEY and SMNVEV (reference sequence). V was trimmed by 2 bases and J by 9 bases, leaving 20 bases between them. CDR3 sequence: CASSLRGRAGGGEQFF. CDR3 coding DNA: TGTGCCAGCAGTTTAAGGGGGAGGGCCGGAGGAGGTGAGCAGTTCTTC.

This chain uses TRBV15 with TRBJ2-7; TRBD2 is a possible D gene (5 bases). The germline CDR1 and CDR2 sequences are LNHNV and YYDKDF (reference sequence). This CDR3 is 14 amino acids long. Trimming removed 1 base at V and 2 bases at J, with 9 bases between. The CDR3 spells CATSRGGPTYEQYV. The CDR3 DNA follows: TGTGCCACCAGCAGAGGAGGGCCCACCTACGAGCAGTACGTC.

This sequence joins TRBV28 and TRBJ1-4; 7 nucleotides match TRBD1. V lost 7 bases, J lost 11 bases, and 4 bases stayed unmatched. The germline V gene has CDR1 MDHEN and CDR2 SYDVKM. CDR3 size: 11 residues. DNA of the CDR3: TGTGCCAGCACCTCGGACAGGAAACTGTTTTTT. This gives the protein CASTSDRKLFF.

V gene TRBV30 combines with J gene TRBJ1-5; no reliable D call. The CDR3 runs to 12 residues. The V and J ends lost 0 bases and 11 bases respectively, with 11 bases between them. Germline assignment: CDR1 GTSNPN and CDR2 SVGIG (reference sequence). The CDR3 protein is CAWSVDRGTQHF. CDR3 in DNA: TGTGCCTGGAGTGTTGATCGAGGAACCCAGCATTTT.

CDR3: CASSSGQGTEAFF. CDR3 sequence (DNA): TGTGCCAGCAGTTCCGGACAAGGCACTGAAGCTTTCTTT. This chain joins TRBV27 and TRBJ1-1; weak D call: TRBD1 (5 bases). This CDR3 spans 13 amino acids. V was trimmed by 4 bases and J by 4 bases, leaving 10 bases between them. The germline CDR1 and CDR2 sequences are MNHEY and SMNVEV (reference sequence).

The CDR3 here is CASSLLTGTYEQYV. CDR3 nucleotide sequence: TGTGCCAGCAGCCTTTTGACAGGGACCTACGAGCAGTACGTC. The rearrangement joins TRBV7-8 to TRBJ2-7, with 7 bases lining up with TRBD1. V lost 5 bases to trimming and J lost 2 bases; unmatched junction nucleotides: 6. Germline V gene lookup returns CDR1 SGHVS and CDR2 FQNEAQ. This CDR3 is 14 amino acids long.

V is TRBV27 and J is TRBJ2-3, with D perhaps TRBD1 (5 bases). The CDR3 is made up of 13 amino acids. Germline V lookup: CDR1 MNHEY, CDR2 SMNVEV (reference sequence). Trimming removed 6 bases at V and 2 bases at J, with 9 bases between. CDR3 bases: TGTGCCAGCAGCCACAGGTCCACAGATACGCAGTATTTT. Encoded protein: CASSHRSTDTQYF.

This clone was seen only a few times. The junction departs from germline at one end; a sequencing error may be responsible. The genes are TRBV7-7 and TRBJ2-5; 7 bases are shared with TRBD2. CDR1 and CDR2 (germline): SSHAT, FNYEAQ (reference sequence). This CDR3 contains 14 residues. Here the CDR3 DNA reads TGTGCTAGCACCGTTAGTCCCGGGGGGGAGACCCAGTACTTC. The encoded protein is CASTVSPGGETQYF.

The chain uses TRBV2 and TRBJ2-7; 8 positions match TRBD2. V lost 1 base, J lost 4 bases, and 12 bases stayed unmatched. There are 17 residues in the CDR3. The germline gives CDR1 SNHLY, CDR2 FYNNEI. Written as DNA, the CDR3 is TGTGCCAGCAGTGAAGATGTTAGCGGGGTAGGTCTTTACGAGCAGTACTTC. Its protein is CASSEDVSGVGLYEQYF.